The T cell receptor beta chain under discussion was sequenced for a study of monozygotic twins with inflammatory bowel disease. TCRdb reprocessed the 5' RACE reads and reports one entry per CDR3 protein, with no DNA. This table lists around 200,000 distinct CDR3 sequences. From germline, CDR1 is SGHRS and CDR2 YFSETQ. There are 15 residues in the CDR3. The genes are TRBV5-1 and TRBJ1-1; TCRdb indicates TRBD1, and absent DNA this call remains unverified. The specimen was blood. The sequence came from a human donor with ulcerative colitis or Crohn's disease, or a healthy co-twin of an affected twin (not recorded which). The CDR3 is CASSLHRQLNTEAFF.